This entry lists 30 T cell receptor beta chains sequenced from one sample in a study of identical twins. MiXCR was run by TCRdb on the 5' RACE reads, yielding one entry per CDR3 protein. Among around 340,000 distinct CDR3 sequences listed, approximately 9.1% were seen once. Sequences were obtained from naive T cells sorted from blood. The origin of the receptors is a woman between 45 and 60 years old in good health.

The CDR3 nucleotides read TGTGCCAGCAGCCAAGAGTTAATCGGCATAACCCAGTACTTC. It is translated as CASSQELIGITQYF. The chain couples TRBV14 to TRBJ2-5; D is ambiguous. The CDR3 spans 14 residues. Germline V gives CDR1 SGHDN, CDR2 FVKESK. Deletions cut 0 bases from V and 8 bases from J, with 13 bases between.

The chain is built from TRBV12-3 or TRBV12-4 and TRBJ2-1, with D possibly called TRBD1 or TRBD2 (5 bases each). The CDR3 contains 16 residues. V was cut by 3 bases and J by 8 bases, with 20 bases left in between. Here the CDR3 reads CASSFMVGPGRHEQFF. The CDR3 DNA follows: TGTGCCAGCAGTTTTATGGTCGGGCCGGGGCGCCATGAGCAGTTCTTC.

The rearrangement links TRBV12-3 or TRBV12-4 to TRBJ1-2; 9 bases align to TRBD1. V trimming: 5 bases; J trimming: 6 bases; junction bases outside the gene matches: 7. This CDR3 region has 14 residues. Written as DNA, the CDR3 is TGTGCCAGCAGTCTCGGACAGGGGAGGGATGGCTACACCTTC. The encoded protein is CASSLGQGRDGYTF.

This clonotype was observed a handful of times. The chain is built from TRBV24-1 and TRBJ2-1; no clear D gene. Trimming removed 4 bases from V and 8 bases from J, with 17 bases in between. The CDR3 has 15 amino acids. CDR1 is KGHDR, CDR2 SFDVKD, per germline. The CDR3 sequence is CATSESLGSADEQFF. The CDR3 nucleotides read TGTGCCACCAGTGAATCCTTAGGGTCGGCGGATGAGCAGTTCTTC.

The table lists this clonotype with many counts. V and J are TRBV27 and TRBJ1-5, with D possibly TRBD1 on 5 matching bases. Per germline, CDR1 MNHEY and CDR2 SMNVEV (reference sequence). Trimming took 5 bases from V and 4 from J, leaving 9 bases between them. The CDR3 runs to 13 residues. CDR3 amino acids: CASSPRENQPQHF. Here the CDR3 DNA reads TGTGCCAGCAGTCCCAGGGAGAATCAGCCCCAGCATTTT.

Many counts were recorded for this clonotype. V is TRBV7-8 and J is TRBJ2-5; the match to TRBD2 covers 8 bases. J gave up 3 bases and V 4 bases, and 7 bases lay outside the gene matches. Germline loops: CDR1 SGHVS, CDR2 FQNEAQ. This CDR3 is built from 15 residues. CDR3 sequence: CASSSQSGSKETQYF. In nucleotides, the CDR3 is TGTGCCAGCAGCTCCCAGAGCGGGAGCAAAGAGACCCAGTACTTC.

The table lists this clonotype with a few counts. The chain joins TRBV20-1 to TRBJ2-1, with no clear D. Germline CDR1 DFQATT, CDR2 SNEGSKA (reference sequence). Trimming stripped 3 bases from V and 8 bases from J, with 11 bases between. The CDR3 runs to 12 residues. The CDR3 reads CSARSLADEQFF. CDR3 coding DNA: TGCAGTGCTAGGTCCCTGGCGGATGAGCAGTTCTTC.

This chain joins TRBV10-3 and TRBJ1-2; D perhaps matches TRBD1 (6 bases). In germline, CDR1 is ENHRY, CDR2 SYGVKD. Deletions cut 6 bases from V and 5 bases from J, with 19 bases between. The CDR3 sequence is 15 residues long. CDR3 in amino acids: CAISLGQSHRYGYTF. In nucleotides, the CDR3 is TGTGCCATCAGCCTAGGACAGTCCCACCGGTATGGCTACACCTTC.

This clonotype was counted at least ten times. The V and J genes are TRBV24-1 and TRBJ1-1, with D perhaps TRBD1 (5 bases). The germline V gene has CDR1 KGHDR and CDR2 SFDVKD. V gave up 7 bases and J gave up 5 bases, with 13 bases separating them. This CDR3 has 13 residues. The CDR3 here is CATRPPGGTEAFF. CDR3 nucleotide sequence: TGTGCCACCAGGCCCCCCGGGGGGACTGAAGCTTTCTTT.

The chain has TRBV5-4 and TRBJ2-7; TRBD2 matches at 9 bases. Germline CDR1 is SGHNT and CDR2 is YYREEE (reference sequence). V shed 5 bases and J 6 bases; nucleotides not matched to a gene: 15. The CDR3 spans 16 residues. This CDR3 is CASSAGLEVSGSEQYF. The CDR3 DNA is TGTGCCAGCAGTGCGGGTCTGGAGGTTAGCGGGAGCGAGCAGTACTTC.

In this sample, this clonotype turned up a few times. The rearrangement links TRBV20-1 to TRBJ2-3, with a tentative D call TRBD2 (6 bases). Per the germline V gene, CDR1 is DFQATT and CDR2 is SNEGSKA (reference sequence). CDR3 length: 15 residues. V lost 0 bases, J lost 0 bases, and 10 bases lay in between. CDR3 sequence: CSARDPGTSTDTQYF. The CDR3, as DNA: TGCAGTGCTAGAGATCCCGGGACTAGCACAGATACGCAGTATTTT.

This clonotype showed up many times. The chain carries TRBV12-3 or TRBV12-4 and TRBJ1-1; possibly TRBD1 for D (6 bases). The CDR3 is 14 amino acids. Trimming removed 1 base at V and 5 bases at J, with 11 bases between. DNA for the CDR3: TGTGCCAGCAGTTTAGAAGGGGGTCTAACTGAAGCTTTCTTT. Protein sequence: CASSLEGGLTEAFF.

The chain uses TRBV6-5 and TRBJ1-5; the D is unclear. CDR1 is MNHEY, CDR2 SVGAGI, per germline. Trimming took 0 bases from V and 0 from J, leaving 6 bases between them. The CDR3 is made up of 15 amino acids. The CDR3 reads CASSYSMDSNQPQHF. The CDR3 DNA follows: TGTGCCAGCAGTTACTCGATGGATAGCAATCAGCCCCAGCATTTT.

The chain carries TRBV7-9 and TRBJ1-1, with D maybe TRBD1 (5 bases). The CDR3 is 13 amino acids. V lost 2 bases and J lost 10, with 14 bases in between. Per the germline V gene, CDR1 is SEHNR and CDR2 is FQNEAQ (reference sequence). Here the CDR3 reads CASSLNPQGRAFF. In DNA form, the CDR3 reads TGTGCCAGCAGCTTAAACCCTCAGGGTAGAGCTTTCTTT. The entire variable domain, with the rest obtained from reference TRBV7-9 and TRBJ1-1, is as follows: DTGVSQNPRHKITKRGQNVTFRCDPISEHNRLYWYRQTLGQGPEFLTYFQNEAQLEKSRLLSDRFSAERPKGSFSTLEIQRTEQGDSAMYLCASSLNPQGRAFFGQGTRLTVV.

Only a few counts were recorded for this clonotype. The junction does not match germline at one end; this may be a read error. V gene TRBV29-1 combines with J gene TRBJ2-1; TRBD2 might be the D (6 bases). The CDR3 is 11 amino acids. Germline lookup yields CDR1 SQVTM and CDR2 ANQGSEA. CDR3 DNA: TGTGCGGGACTTCGCTACAATGAGCAGTTCTTC. Translating it yields CAGLRYNEQFF.

The CDR3 nucleotides read TGTGCCACCAGTGATGCGGACAGAGCCTACGAGCAGTACTTC. Encoded protein: CATSDADRAYEQYF. This chain uses TRBV24-1 with TRBJ2-7, with D tentatively TRBD1 (6 bases). There are 14 residues in the CDR3. The germline CDR1 and CDR2 sequences are KGHDR and SFDVKD. Trimming removed 3 bases at V and 2 bases at J, with 10 bases between.

This clonotype was detected only a few times. This chain joins TRBV19 and TRBJ2-7; 13 positions match TRBD2. This CDR3 has 19 residues. CDR1 and CDR2 from the germline V gene are LNHDA and SQIVND (reference sequence). V shed 3 bases, J shed 5 bases, and the junction held 16 bases outside the gene matches. CDR3 sequence: CASSIGTPGLAGVSDEQYF. CDR3 sequence (DNA): TGTGCCAGTAGTATCGGGACTCCCGGACTAGCGGGAGTCTCTGACGAGCAGTACTTC.

There are many counts of this clonotype. The chain couples TRBV29-1 to TRBJ2-3; the D gene is possibly TRBD2 (5 bases). Trimming cost V 1 base and J 0 bases, with 14 bases left between them. CDR3 size: 16 residues. CDR1 SQVTM and CDR2 ANQGSEA come from the germline V gene. This chain's CDR3 is CSVEAGSRGSTDTQYF. The CDR3 bases are TGCAGCGTTGAAGCGGGATCCAGAGGAAGCACAGATACGCAGTATTTT.

DNA of the CDR3: TGTGCCAGCAGCAGGACTGGAACAGTCGCAGATACGCAGTATTTT. It encodes CASSRTGTVADTQYF. The chain is built from TRBV7-9 and TRBJ2-3; TRBD2 might be the D (5 bases). Per germline, CDR1 SEHNR and CDR2 FQNEAQ (reference sequence). This CDR3 is built from 15 residues. V was cut by 5 bases and J by 4 bases, with 16 bases left in between.

This clonotype appeared many times. The genes are TRBV12-3 or TRBV12-4 and TRBJ1-3; D is unclear. This CDR3 is built from 13 residues. V shed 8 bases and J shed 2 bases, with 10 bases lying between them. The DNA of the CDR3 is TGTGCCAGCGGGGTCGGGCCTGGAAACACCATATATTTT. This sequence encodes CASGVGPGNTIYF.

This clonotype was counted a few times. The V call is TRBV7-8, the J call TRBJ2-3; tentative D call: TRBD2 (6 bases). The CDR3 consists of 13 residues. Germline V gene lookup returns CDR1 SGHVS and CDR2 FQNEAQ. Trimming pared 6 bases from V and 4 bases from J, leaving 11 bases between. This chain's CDR3 is CASRGGSADTQYF. CDR3 in DNA: TGTGCCAGCAGGGGGGGTTCCGCAGATACGCAGTATTTT. Full variable domain (missing parts from reference TRBV7-8 and TRBJ2-3): GAGVSQSPRYKVAKRGQDVALRCDPISGHVSLFWYQQALGQGPEFLTYFQNEAQLDKSGLPSDRFFAERPEGSVSTLKIQRTQQEDSAVYLCASRGGSADTQYFGPGTRLTVL.

Remarks on this clonotype: One junction end disagrees with the germline gene, perhaps due to a read error. The chain employs TRBV18 and TRBJ2-1; the match to TRBD2 covers 11 bases. Germline assignment: CDR1 KGHSH and CDR2 LQKENI. The CDR3 is 16 amino acids. The chain's CDR3 is CAGSPTSGRGYNEQFF. The CDR3 DNA is TGTGCCGGCTCACCAACTAGCGGGAGAGGGTACAATGAGCAGTTCTTC.

This clonotype was picked up many times. J is TRBJ1-3 and V is TRBV29-1; D unclear. Germline CDR1 and CDR2: SQVTM and ANQGSEA. The CDR3 extends over 13 amino acids. V dropped 4 bases and J dropped 0 bases, with 7 bases sitting between them. In nucleotides, the CDR3 is TGCAGCGTTGGCCAGAGCTCTGGAAACACCATATATTTT. It translates to CSVGQSSGNTIYF.

The chain joins TRBV12-3 or TRBV12-4 to TRBJ2-2, with D possibly matching TRBD2 (5 bases). Between the trimmed V and J ends, which lost 8 bases and 6 bases, there was a span of 13 bases. The CDR3 consists of 13 residues. In DNA, the CDR3 is TGTGCCAGCCTCACCCACGGGGCCGGGGAGCTGTTTTTT. Amino acid sequence: CASLTHGAGELFF.

There are many counts of this clonotype. J is TRBJ2-2 and V is TRBV4-2; no clear D. CDR1 is LGHNA and CDR2 is YNFKEQ in the germline V gene. The CDR3 runs to 15 residues. Trimming removed 4 bases at V and 1 base at J, with 10 bases between. The CDR3 DNA reads TGTGCCAGCAGCCCCCCACCTAAGAACACCGGGGAGCTGTTTTTT. Amino acid sequence: CASSPPPKNTGELFF.

This clonotype has ten or more counts. The V and J genes are TRBV7-8 and TRBJ1-5; D is unclear. Germline lookup yields CDR1 SGHVS and CDR2 FQNEAQ. V dropped 3 bases and J dropped 4 bases, with 10 bases sitting between them. CDR3 length: 14 amino acids. CDR3 in DNA: TGTGCCAGCAGCTTCGCTGGAGGGAATCAGCCCCAGCATTTT. Its translation: CASSFAGGNQPQHF.

This clonotype was observed many times. V is TRBV6-6 and J is TRBJ2-3; D is perhaps TRBD2 (6 bases). Between the trimmed V and J ends, which lost 2 bases and 4 bases, there was a span of 13 bases. The CDR3 is 15 residues long. CDR1 and CDR2 (germline): MNHNY, SVGAGI (reference sequence). CDR3 nucleotide sequence: TGTGCCAGCAGTTACGGTGCACTAGCCGCAGATACGCAGTATTTT. Translation: CASSYGALAADTQYF.

Ten or more counts support this clonotype. The genes are TRBV29-1 and TRBJ1-4; 7 nucleotides line up with TRBD1. Germline CDR1 is SQVTM and CDR2 is ANQGSEA. The trim removed 4 bases at V and 8 bases at J, leaving 4 bases unmatched. CDR3 length equals 12 residues. The CDR3 protein is CSVARGGEKLFF. The CDR3 bases are TGCAGCGTTGCCAGGGGGGGAGAAAAACTGTTTTTT.

In its sample, this clonotype was seen a few times. The rearrangement links TRBV5-6 to TRBJ1-5, with D possibly being TRBD1 (6 bases). The CDR3 runs 14 residues. The germline V and J ends were trimmed by 1 base and 5 bases, with 10 bases remaining between them. The germline CDR1 and CDR2 sequences are SGHDT and YYEEEE. The CDR3 region is CASSLKGVHQPQHF. In DNA form, the CDR3 reads TGTGCCAGCAGCTTGAAGGGGGTTCATCAGCCCCAGCATTTT.

This clonotype was counted many times. The rearrangement joins TRBV10-3 to TRBJ1-6; no clear D gene. CDR3 length: 12 amino acids. Trimming shortened V by 6 bases and J by 5 bases, and 5 bases separated the two germline ends. Germline V gene data show CDR1 as ENHRY and CDR2 as SYGVKD. This chain's CDR3 is CAISQDNSPLHF. As DNA, the CDR3 is TGTGCCATCAGCCAGGATAATTCACCCCTCCACTTT.